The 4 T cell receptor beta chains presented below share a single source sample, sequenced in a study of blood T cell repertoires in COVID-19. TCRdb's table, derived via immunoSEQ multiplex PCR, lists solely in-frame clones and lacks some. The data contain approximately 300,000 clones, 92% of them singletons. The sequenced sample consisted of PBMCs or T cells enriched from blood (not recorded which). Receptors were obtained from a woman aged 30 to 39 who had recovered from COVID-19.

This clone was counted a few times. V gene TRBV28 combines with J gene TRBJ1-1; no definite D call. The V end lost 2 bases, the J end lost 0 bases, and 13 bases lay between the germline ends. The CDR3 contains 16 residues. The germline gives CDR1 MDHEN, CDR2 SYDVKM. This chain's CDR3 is CASSLALWRLNTEAFF. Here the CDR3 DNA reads TGTGCCAGCAGTTTAGCATTATGGAGGCTGAACACTGAAGCTTTCTTT.

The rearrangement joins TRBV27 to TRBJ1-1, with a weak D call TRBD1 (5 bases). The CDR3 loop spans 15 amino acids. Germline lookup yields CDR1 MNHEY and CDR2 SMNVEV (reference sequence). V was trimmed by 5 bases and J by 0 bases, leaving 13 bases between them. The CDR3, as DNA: TGTGCCAGCAGTCCATACCGGACAATGAACACTGAAGCTTTCTTT. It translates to CASSPYRTMNTEAFF.

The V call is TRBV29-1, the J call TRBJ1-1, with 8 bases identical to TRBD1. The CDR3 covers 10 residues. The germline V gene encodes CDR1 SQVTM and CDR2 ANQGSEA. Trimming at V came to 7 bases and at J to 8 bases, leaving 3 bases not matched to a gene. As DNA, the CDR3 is TGCAGCGCCCGGACAGGGGAAGCTTTCTTT. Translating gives CSARTGEAFF.

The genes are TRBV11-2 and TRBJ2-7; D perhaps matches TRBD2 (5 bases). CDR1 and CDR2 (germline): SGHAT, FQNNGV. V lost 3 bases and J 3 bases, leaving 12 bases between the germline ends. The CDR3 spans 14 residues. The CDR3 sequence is CASSLGSAVYEQYF. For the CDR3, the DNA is TGTGCCAGCAGCTTGGGTAGCGCGGTCTACGAGCAGTACTTC.